The clone carrying this TCR beta chain was observed once. Its antigen is not known. Second doses were pooled across both intervals (about 4 or about 12 weeks). This entry comes from a study of T cell responses to AZD1222 COVID-19 vaccine. Regarding the study as a whole: Across the whole spike, CD4 TCRs peaked at regions 160-218 and 743-854.

The data were produced by immunoSEQ multiplex PCR, yet TCRdb's version contains in-frame clones alone and is incomplete. The sample consists of some 60,000 clones, 60% to 85% of them appearing once. After removal of 2 bases from V and 2 bases from J, the junction contained 4 bases not matched to a gene. Germline CDR1 and CDR2: SGHDT and YYEEEE. CDR3 size: 15 residues. The source material was peripheral blood, sampled 28 days after the second AZD1222 dose. This TCR was sampled from an adult who received the AZD1222 COVID-19 vaccine. The chain joins TRBV5-6 to TRBJ2-7, with TRBD1 identical over 10 bases. DNA of the CDR3: TGTGCCAGCAGCTTTGGGACAGGGGCTCCCTACGAGCAGTACTTC. It codes for CASSFGTGAPYEQYF.